The sequence of this T cell receptor (beta chain) was determined in a study of ipilimumab plus nivolumab after autologous stem cell transplantation. Study results and limitations: Per the authors, repertoire, Treg and microbiota data justify further study.

TCRdb's table, derived via immunoSEQ multiplex PCR, lists solely in-frame clones and lacks some. Of 20,000 to 30,000 clones in the sample, about 86% were seen once. The CDR3 consists of 15 residues. V lost 3 bases, J lost 6 bases, and 18 bases lay in between. CDR1 is ENHRY, CDR2 SYGVKD, per germline. With respect to this clone: Its cognate antigen is unknown.

Ipilimumab, 1 mg/kg, started 14 to 28 days after autologous transplant. This clonotype originated in a male donor with diffuse large B-cell lymphoma. Sequencing used PBMCs, obtained in a trial of ipilimumab plus nivolumab as post-transplant consolidation. The V and J genes are TRBV10-3 and TRBJ2-7, with D possibly being TRBD2 (6 bases). The CDR3 coding sequence is TGTGCCATCAGTGATCGGACTAAGGATATAGGCGAGCAGTACTTC. Protein: CAISDRTKDIGEQYF.